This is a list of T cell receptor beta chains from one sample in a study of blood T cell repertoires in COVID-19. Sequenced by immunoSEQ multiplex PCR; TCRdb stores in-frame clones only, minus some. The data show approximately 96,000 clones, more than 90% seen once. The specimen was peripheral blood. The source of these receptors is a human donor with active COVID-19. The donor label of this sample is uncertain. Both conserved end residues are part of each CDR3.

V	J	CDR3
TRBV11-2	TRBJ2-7	CASEEGNEQYF
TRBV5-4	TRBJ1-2	CASSSWEGGYTF
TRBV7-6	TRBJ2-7	CASSLTTGSPYEQYF
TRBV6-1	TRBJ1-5	CASSEMGGDQPQHF
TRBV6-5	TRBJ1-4	CAALLGGNNEKLFF
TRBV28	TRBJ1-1	CASRISRGGMNTEAFF
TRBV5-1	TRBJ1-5	CASSLTGEPQHF
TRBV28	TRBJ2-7	CASSDRTSGRWEQYF
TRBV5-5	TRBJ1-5	CASSQTGINQPQHF
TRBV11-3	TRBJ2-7	CASSLAGSPPYEQYF
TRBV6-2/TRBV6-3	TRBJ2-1	CASSFVGIYNEQFF
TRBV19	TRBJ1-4	CASSRRGQGATNEKLFF
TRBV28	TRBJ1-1	CASSPLEWRNSEAFF
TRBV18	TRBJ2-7	CASSPTIGGGLEQYF
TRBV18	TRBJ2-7	CASSPGPGYEQYF
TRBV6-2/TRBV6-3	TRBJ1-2	CASSLTGGNGYTF
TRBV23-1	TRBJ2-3	CASSPNGGGQGLPDTQYF
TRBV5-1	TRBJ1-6	CASMEPNSPLHF
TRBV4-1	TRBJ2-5	CASSQNRVGGETQYF